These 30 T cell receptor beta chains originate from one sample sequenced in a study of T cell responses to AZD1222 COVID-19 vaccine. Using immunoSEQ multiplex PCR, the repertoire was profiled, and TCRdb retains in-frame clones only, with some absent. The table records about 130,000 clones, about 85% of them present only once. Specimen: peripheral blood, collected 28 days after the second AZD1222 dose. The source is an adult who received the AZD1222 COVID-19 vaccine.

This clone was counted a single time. DNA for the CDR3: TGTGCCAGCAGTTACAGTGGTGTTTGGGCAGATACGCAGTATTTT. Its protein product is CASSYSGVWADTQYF. The chain uses TRBV6-2 or TRBV6-3 and TRBJ2-3; no clear D gene. V was clipped by 2 bases and J by 4 bases, with 13 bases between them. Germline assignment: CDR1 MNHEY and CDR2 SVGEGT. The CDR3 runs to 15 residues.

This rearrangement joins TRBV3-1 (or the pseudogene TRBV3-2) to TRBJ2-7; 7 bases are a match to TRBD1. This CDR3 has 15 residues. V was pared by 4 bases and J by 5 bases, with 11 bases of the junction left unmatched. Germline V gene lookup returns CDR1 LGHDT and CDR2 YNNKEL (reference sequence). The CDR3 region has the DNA TGTGCCAGCAGCCCCACCGGGACAGATCACCACGAGCAGTACTTC. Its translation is CASSPTGTDHHEQYF.

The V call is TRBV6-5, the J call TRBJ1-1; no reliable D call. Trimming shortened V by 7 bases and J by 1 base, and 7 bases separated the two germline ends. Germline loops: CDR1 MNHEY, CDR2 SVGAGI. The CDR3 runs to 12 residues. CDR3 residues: CASTYRNTEAFF. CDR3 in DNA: TGTGCCAGCACTTATAGGAACACTGAAGCTTTCTTT.

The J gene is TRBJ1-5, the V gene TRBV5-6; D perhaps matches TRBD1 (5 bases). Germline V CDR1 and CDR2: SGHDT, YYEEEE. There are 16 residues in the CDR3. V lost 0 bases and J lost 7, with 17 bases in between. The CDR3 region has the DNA TGTGCCAGCAGCTTGGCCAATGGTGGGGGAAAACAGCCCCAGCATTTT. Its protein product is CASSLANGGGKQPQHF.

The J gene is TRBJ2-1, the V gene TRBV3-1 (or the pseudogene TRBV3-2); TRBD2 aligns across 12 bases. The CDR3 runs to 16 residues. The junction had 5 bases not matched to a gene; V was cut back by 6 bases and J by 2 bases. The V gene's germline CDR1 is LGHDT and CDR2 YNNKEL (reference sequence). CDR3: CASSRLAGVPYNEQFF. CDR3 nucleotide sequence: TGTGCCAGCAGTCGACTAGCGGGGGTTCCCTACAATGAGCAGTTCTTC.

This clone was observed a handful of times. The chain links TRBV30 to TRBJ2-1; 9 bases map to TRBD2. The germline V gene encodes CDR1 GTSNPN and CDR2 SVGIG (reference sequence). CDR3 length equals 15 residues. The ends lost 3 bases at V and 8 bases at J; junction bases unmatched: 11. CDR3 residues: CAWRPPSGGRYEQFF. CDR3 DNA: TGTGCCTGGAGACCCCCCAGCGGGGGGAGGTATGAGCAGTTCTTC.

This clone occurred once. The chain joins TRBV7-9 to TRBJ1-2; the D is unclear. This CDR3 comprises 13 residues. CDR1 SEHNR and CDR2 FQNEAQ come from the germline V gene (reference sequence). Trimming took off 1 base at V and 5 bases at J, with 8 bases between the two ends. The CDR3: CASSLGALYGYTF. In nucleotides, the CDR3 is TGTGCCAGCAGCTTAGGAGCCCTATATGGCTACACCTTC.

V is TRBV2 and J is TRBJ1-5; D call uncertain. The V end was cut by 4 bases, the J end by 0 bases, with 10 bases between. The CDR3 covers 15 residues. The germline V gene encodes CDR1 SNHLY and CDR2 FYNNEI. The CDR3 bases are TGTGCCAGCAGTGTATCATTCATTAGCAATCAGCCCCAGCATTTT. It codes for CASSVSFISNQPQHF. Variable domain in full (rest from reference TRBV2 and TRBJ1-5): EPEVTQTPSHQVTQMGQEVILRCVPISNHLYFYWYRQILGQKVEFLVSFYNNEISEKSEIFDDQFSVERPDGSNFTLKIRSTKLEDSAMYFCASSVSFISNQPQHFGDGTRLSIL.

The CDR3: CASSRDFSSTDTQYF. In DNA, the CDR3 is TGTGCCAGCTCCAGGGACTTTTCTAGCACAGATACGCAGTATTTT. The V call is TRBV18, the J call TRBJ2-3; possibly TRBD2 for D (6 bases). Trimming removed 6 bases from V and 0 bases from J, with 13 bases in between. The CDR3 spans 15 residues. The germline V gene encodes CDR1 KGHSH and CDR2 LQKENI.

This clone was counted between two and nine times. The CDR3 here is CAWRLGGGSNNSPLHF. CDR3 nucleotides: TGTGCCTGGCGGCTTGGTGGGGGCTCAAATAATTCACCCCTCCACTTT. The chain employs TRBV30 and TRBJ1-6, with TRBD1 as a possible D gene (6 bases). The CDR3 sequence is 16 residues long. V gave up 5 bases and J gave up 5 bases, with 19 bases separating them. The germline gives CDR1 GTSNPN, CDR2 SVGIG (reference sequence).

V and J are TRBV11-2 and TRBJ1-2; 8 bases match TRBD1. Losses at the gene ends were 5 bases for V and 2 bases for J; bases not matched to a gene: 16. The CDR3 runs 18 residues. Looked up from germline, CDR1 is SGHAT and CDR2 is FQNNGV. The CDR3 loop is CASSPFSAGGASNYGYTF. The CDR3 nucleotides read TGTGCCAGCAGCCCCTTTAGCGCAGGGGGCGCATCCAACTATGGCTACACCTTC.

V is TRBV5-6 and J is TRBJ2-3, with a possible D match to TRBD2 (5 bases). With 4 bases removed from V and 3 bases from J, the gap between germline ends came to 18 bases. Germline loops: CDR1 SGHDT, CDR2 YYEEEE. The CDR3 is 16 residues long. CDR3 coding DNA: TGTGCCAGCAGCCCTATCGGGGTCCCGGGTACAGATACGCAGTATTTT. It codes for CASSPIGVPGTDTQYF. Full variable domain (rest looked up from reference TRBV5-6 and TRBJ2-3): DAGVTQSPTHLIKTRGQQVTLRCSPKSGHDTVSWYQQALGQGPQFIFQYYEEEERQRGNFPDRFSGHQFPNYSSELNVNALLLGDSALYLCASSPIGVPGTDTQYFGPGTRLTVL.

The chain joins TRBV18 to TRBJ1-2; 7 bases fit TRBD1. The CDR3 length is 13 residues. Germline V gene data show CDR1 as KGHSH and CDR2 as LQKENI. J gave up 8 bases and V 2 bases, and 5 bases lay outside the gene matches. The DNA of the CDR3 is TGTGCCAGCTCACCAGAGGGGGCTCAAGGCTACACCTTC. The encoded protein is CASSPEGAQGYTF. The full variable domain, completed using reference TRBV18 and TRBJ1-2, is NAGVMQNPRHLVRRRGQEARLRCSPMKGHSHVYWYRQLPEEGLKFMVYLQKENIIDESGMPKERFSAEFPKEGPSILRIQQVVRGDSAAYFCASSPEGAQGYTFGSGTRLTVV.

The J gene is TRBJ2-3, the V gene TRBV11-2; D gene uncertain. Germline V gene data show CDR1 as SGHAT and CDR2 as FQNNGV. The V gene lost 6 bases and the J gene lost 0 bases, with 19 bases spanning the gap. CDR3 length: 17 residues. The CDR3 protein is CASRPSYGRTSTDTQYF. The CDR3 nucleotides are TGTGCCAGCAGACCCTCTTACGGCAGAACTAGCACAGATACGCAGTATTTT.

In DNA, the CDR3 is TGCGCCAGCAGCTTGGAGGCGTTCACAGATACGCAGTATTTT. It encodes CASSLEAFTDTQYF. The chain joins TRBV5-1 to TRBJ2-3, with D unresolved. The CDR3 is made up of 14 amino acids. Trimming pared 0 bases from V and 2 bases from J, leaving 7 bases between. Germline CDR1 and CDR2: SGHRS and YFSETQ.

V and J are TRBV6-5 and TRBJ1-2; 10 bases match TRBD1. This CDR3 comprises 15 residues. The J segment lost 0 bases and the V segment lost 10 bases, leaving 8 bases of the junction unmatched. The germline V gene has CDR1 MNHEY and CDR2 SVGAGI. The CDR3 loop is CATRDRGWTNYGYTF. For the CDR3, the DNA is TGTGCCACTCGGGACAGGGGCTGGACTAACTATGGCTACACCTTC.

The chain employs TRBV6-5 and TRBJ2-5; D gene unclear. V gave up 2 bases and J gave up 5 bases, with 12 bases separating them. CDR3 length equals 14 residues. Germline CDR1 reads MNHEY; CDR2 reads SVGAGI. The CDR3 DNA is TGTGCCAGCAGTTACGTGGGTTTCGGCGAGACCCAGTACTTC. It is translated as CASSYVGFGETQYF.

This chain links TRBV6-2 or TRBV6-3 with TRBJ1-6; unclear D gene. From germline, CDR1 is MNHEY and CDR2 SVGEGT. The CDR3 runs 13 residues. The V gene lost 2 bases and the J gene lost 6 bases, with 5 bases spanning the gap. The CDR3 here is CASSYGSNSPLHF. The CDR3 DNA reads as TGTGCCAGCAGTTACGGGTCTAATTCACCCCTCCACTTT.

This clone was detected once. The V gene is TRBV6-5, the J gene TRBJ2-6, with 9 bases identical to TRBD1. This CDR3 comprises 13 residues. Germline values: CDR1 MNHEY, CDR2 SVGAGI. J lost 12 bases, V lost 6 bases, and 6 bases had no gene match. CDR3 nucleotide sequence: TGTGCCAGCAGGACAGGGGGAAATAGCGTCCTGACTTTC. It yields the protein CASRTGGNSVLTF.

The CDR3 DNA follows: TGTGCCAGCAGCCAAACAGAGACCCAGTACTTC. Protein: CASSQTETQYF. The chain carries TRBV3-1 (or the pseudogene TRBV3-2) and TRBJ2-5; no clear D gene. The V gene lost 2 bases and the J gene lost 4 bases, with 2 bases spanning the gap. Germline loops: CDR1 LGHDT, CDR2 YNNKEL (reference sequence). The CDR3 totals 11 residues.

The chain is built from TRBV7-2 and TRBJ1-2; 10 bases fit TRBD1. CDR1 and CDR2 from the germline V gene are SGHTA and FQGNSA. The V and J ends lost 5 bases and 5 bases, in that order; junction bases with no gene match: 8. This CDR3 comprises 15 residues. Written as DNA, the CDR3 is TGTGCCAGCAGCCCCGGGACAGGGGCACAATATGGCTACACCTTC. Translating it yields CASSPGTGAQYGYTF.

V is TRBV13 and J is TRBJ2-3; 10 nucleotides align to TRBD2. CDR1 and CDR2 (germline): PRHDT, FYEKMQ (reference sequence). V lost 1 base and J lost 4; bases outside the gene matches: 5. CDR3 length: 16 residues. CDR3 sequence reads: CASSLAQRGGADTQYF. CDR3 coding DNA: TGTGCCAGCAGCTTAGCTCAGCGGGGGGGTGCAGATACGCAGTATTTT.

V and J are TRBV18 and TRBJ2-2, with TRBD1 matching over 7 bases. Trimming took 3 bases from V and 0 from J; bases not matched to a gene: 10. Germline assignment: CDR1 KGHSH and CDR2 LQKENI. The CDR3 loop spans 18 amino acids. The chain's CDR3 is CASSPPMGQPSNTGELFF. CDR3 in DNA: TGTGCCAGCTCACCGCCCATGGGACAGCCCTCGAACACCGGGGAGCTGTTTTTT.

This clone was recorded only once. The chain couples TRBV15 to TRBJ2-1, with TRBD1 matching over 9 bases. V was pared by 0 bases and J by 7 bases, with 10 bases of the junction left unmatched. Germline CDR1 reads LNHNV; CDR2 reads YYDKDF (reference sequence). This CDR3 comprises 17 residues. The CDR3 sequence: CATSRDQWGTGRNEQFF. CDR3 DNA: TGTGCCACCAGCAGAGATCAGTGGGGGACAGGGCGGAATGAGCAGTTCTTC.

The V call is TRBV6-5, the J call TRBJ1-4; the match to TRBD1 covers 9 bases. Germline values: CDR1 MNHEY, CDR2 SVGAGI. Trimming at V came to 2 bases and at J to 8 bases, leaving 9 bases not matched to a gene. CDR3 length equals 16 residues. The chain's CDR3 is CASSYRTPGTGEKLFF. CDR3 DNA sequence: TGTGCCAGCAGTTACCGAACCCCCGGGACAGGGGAAAAACTGTTTTTT.

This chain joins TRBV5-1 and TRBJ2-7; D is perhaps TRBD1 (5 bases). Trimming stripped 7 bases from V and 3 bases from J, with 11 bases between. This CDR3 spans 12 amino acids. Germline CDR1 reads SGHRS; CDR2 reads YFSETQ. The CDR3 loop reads CASAGKHYEQYF. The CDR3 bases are TGCGCCAGCGCAGGGAAACACTACGAGCAGTACTTC.

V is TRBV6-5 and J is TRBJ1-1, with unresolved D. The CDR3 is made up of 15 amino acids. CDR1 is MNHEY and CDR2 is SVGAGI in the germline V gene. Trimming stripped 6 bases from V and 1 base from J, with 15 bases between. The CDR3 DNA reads TGTGCCAGCAGCCCATCCCGCGGACGGAACACTGAAGCTTTCTTT. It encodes CASSPSRGRNTEAFF.

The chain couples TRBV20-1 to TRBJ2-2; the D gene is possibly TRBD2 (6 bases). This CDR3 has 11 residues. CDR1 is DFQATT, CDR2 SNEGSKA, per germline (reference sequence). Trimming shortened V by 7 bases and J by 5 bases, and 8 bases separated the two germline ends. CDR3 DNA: TGCAGTGGACTAGGGACCGGGGAGCTGTTTTTT. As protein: CSGLGTGELFF.

The DNA of the CDR3 is TGTGCCAGCAGTGGGCTAGCGGGGGACACCGGGGAGCTGTTTTTT. It codes for CASSGLAGDTGELFF. The chain is built from TRBV5-4 and TRBJ2-2, with TRBD2 matching 10 bases. The CDR3 sequence is 15 residues long. Losses at the gene ends were 5 bases for V and 3 bases for J; bases not matched to a gene: 4. Germline V CDR1 and CDR2: SGHNT, YYREEE (reference sequence).

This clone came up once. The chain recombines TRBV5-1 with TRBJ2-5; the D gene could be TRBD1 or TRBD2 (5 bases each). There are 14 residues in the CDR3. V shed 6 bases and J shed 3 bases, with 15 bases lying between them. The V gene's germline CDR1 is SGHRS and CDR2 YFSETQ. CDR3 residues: CASNPGTAKETQYF. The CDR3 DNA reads TGCGCCAGCAACCCCGGGACGGCTAAAGAGACCCAGTACTTC.